Below are 7 T cell receptor beta chains sequenced from a single sample in a study of T cell changes during pregnancy in multiple sclerosis. Produced via immunoSEQ multiplex PCR; TCRdb's table is partial and in-frame only. The profile shows over 12,000 clones, approximately 86% of them singletons. This material consisted of CD8+ T cells from peripheral blood mononuclear cells, taken in the first trimester of pregnancy. Receptors originate from a female donor with multiple sclerosis, enrolled in a pregnancy study.

The CDR3 DNA follows: TGTGCCAGTAGTATAGGACTAGCGGTAGACATGTTCTTC. Its protein is CASSIGLAVDMFF. The chain uses TRBV19 and TRBJ2-1, with 9 bases identical to TRBD2. This CDR3 is built from 13 residues. Trimming took 1 base from V and 15 from J; bases not matched to a gene: 7. Germline V gene sequence: CDR1 LNHDA, CDR2 SQIVND (reference sequence).

This clone came up once. The rearrangement links TRBV27 to TRBJ2-1; D not certain. The germline V gene has CDR1 MNHEY and CDR2 SMNVEV (reference sequence). V was pared by 3 bases and J by 11 bases, with 8 bases between. This CDR3 contains 11 residues. CDR3 loop: CASSFSTQQFF. The CDR3 DNA is TGTGCCAGCAGTTTCTCTACTCAGCAGTTCTTC.

The rearrangement links TRBV2 to TRBJ2-5; 10 bases align to TRBD1. The ends lost 6 bases at V and 5 bases at J; junction bases unmatched: 6. Germline values: CDR1 SNHLY, CDR2 FYNNEI. This CDR3 is 14 amino acids long. CDR3 in DNA: TGTGCCAGCAGACCCAGGACAGGGGGGGAGACCCAGTACTTC. Translated: CASRPRTGGETQYF.

The CDR3 DNA sequence: TGTGCCAGCAGTTACGGCCCGGGAGACGGCTACGAGCAGTACTTC. This translates into CASSYGPGDGYEQYF. This chain links TRBV6-5 with TRBJ2-7; weak D call: TRBD2 (6 bases). CDR3 length: 15 residues. The germline gives CDR1 MNHEY, CDR2 SVGAGI. V was cut by 2 bases and J by 3 bases, with 14 bases left in between.

V is TRBV19 and J is TRBJ2-1; TRBD2 might be the D (5 bases). Looked up from germline, CDR1 is LNHDA and CDR2 is SQIVND (reference sequence). Between the trimmed V and J ends, which lost 0 bases and 7 bases, there was a span of 7 bases. This CDR3 comprises 13 residues. The CDR3 coding sequence is TGTGCCAGTAGTATAGACCGAGGGAATGAGCAGTTCTTC. Residues: CASSIDRGNEQFF.

The gene calls are TRBV19 and TRBJ2-1; 8 nucleotides align to TRBD2. CDR3 length: 15 residues. Looked up from germline, CDR1 is LNHDA and CDR2 is SQIVND (reference sequence). The V gene end was trimmed by 4 bases and the J gene end by 5 bases; junction bases not matched to a gene: 7. The CDR3 protein is CASSNIAGPNNEQFF. In DNA, the CDR3 is TGTGCCAGTAGTAATATAGCGGGGCCGAACAATGAGCAGTTCTTC.

The chain couples TRBV27 to TRBJ2-1, with 9 bases identical to TRBD2. The V gene end was trimmed by 0 bases and the J gene end by 8 bases; junction bases not matched to a gene: 8. The CDR3 length is 16 residues. Per the germline V gene, CDR1 is MNHEY and CDR2 is SMNVEV (reference sequence). DNA of the CDR3: TGTGCCAGCAGTTTATCGCCGGGACTAGCTAGCGATGAGCAGTTCTTC. Its translation: CASSLSPGLASDEQFF.